The 6 T cell receptor beta chains reported below all come from one sample, sequenced in a study of cytomegalovirus exposure and HLA in healthy donors. PCR was performed using 60 Vbeta and 13 Jbeta primers. Clones were sequenced by immunoSEQ multiplex PCR, and TCRdb holds only the in-frame ones, with some missing. The sample comprises roughly 100,000 clones, approximately 70% of which are singletons, and roughly a tenth rests with the top ten. Sequencing was performed on PBMCs. Receptors were obtained from a man between 35 and 55 years old in good health and CMV-seropositive.

This rearrangement joins TRBV9 to TRBJ2-5, with TRBD2 matching 10 bases. CDR1 SGDLS and CDR2 YYNGEE come from the germline V gene. The V gene end was trimmed by 2 bases and the J gene end by 1 base; junction bases not matched to a gene: 2. This CDR3 is 15 amino acids long. CDR3 protein: CASSVSGRSQETQYF. In DNA, the CDR3 is TGTGCCAGCAGCGTTAGCGGGAGGTCCCAAGAGACCCAGTACTTC.

The rearrangement links TRBV4-1 to TRBJ2-1; 12 positions agree with TRBD2. This CDR3 has 17 residues. V shed 1 base, J shed 7 bases, and the junction held 8 bases outside the gene matches. CDR1 MGHRA and CDR2 YSYEKL come from the germline V gene. CDR3 residues: CASSQAPRLAGENEQFF. CDR3 DNA sequence: TGCGCCAGCAGCCAAGCCCCTCGACTAGCGGGAGAGAATGAGCAGTTCTTC.

The chain couples TRBV7-3 to TRBJ2-1; 8 bases are a match to TRBD2. The trim removed 5 bases at V and 9 bases at J, leaving 9 bases unmatched. From germline, CDR1 is SGHTA and CDR2 FQGTGA. The CDR3 loop spans 14 amino acids. CDR3 sequence (DNA): TGTGCCAGCAGCCAGGGACTAGGAGGAGTTGAGCAGTTCTTC. Its translation: CASSQGLGGVEQFF.

DNA for the CDR3: TGTGCCACCAGCAGAGGGATTAGCGGGATAAGCGGGGAGCTGTTTTTT. Protein sequence: CATSRGISGISGELFF. V gene TRBV15 combines with J gene TRBJ2-2; TRBD2 agrees at 8 bases. Germline V CDR1 and CDR2: LNHNV, YYDKDF (reference sequence). With 1 base clipped from V and 7 bases from J, the junction kept 8 bases outside the gene matches. The CDR3 runs 16 residues.

This clone appeared many times. The chain couples TRBV6-5 to TRBJ2-7; D is possibly TRBD1 (6 bases). The CDR3 covers 15 residues. The V gene lost 6 bases and the J gene lost 0 bases, with 15 bases spanning the gap. The germline V gene encodes CDR1 MNHEY and CDR2 SVGAGI. CDR3 sequence (DNA): TGTGCCAGCAGACGACAGGTTATCAGCTCCTACGAGCAGTACTTC. Residues: CASRRQVISSYEQYF.

The J gene is TRBJ1-4, the V gene TRBV7-8; the D is unclear. The V end lost 2 bases, the J end lost 2 bases, and 12 bases lay between the germline ends. The CDR3 is 16 amino acids. Germline CDR1 reads SGHVS; CDR2 reads FQNEAQ. In DNA form, the CDR3 reads TGTGCCAGCAGCTTAAGTGCGGGATTCACTAATGAAAAACTGTTTTTT. This codes for CASSLSAGFTNEKLFF.